This T cell receptor beta chain was identified during a study of CD8 T cells in Susac syndrome. The authors reverse transcribed roughly 0.5 to 1 ug RNA with random hexamers. Amplification of TCR beta CDR3 was carried out by immunoSEQ multiplex PCR, which covered 54 Vbeta and 13 Jbeta segments. TCRdb processed the immunoSEQ multiplex PCR reads anew with MiXCR; each CDR3 protein has one entry. The sample yields more than 200,000 distinct CDR3 sequences, about 94% seen once. In regard to this clonotype: Its specificity is not known.

Findings and limits, study-wide: TCR sequencing and HLA analysis covered a relatively small number of individuals.

From blood CD8+ and CD4+ T cells, TCR beta sequences were generated. Purification of the CD8+ and CD4+ T cells relied on negative isolation, and TEMRA cells underwent FACS enrichment. The sample taken for sequencing was CD4+ T cells from PBMCs. The TCR was taken from a human donor with Susac syndrome.

CDR3 amino acids: CASSQDRQGAGGYTF. The CDR3, as DNA: TGCGCCAGCAGCCAAGATAGACAGGGGGCAGGTGGCTACACCTTC. The chain couples TRBV4-3 to TRBJ1-2; 10 bases line up with TRBD1. Germline CDR1 reads LGHNA; CDR2 reads YSLEER. The trim removed 0 bases at V and 7 bases at J, leaving 5 bases unmatched. The CDR3 contains 15 residues.